The next 13 T cell receptor beta chains were all read from a single sample in a study of shared clonotypes between healthy human individuals. The protocol was immunoSEQ multiplex PCR, while the TCRdb copy is restricted to in-frame clones and leaves out a portion. The data show a few hundred thousand clones, approximately 97% seen once. Sequenced: naive CD4+ T cells sorted from blood. Sample subset: CD45RA+ positively selected. These receptors originate from a woman aged 25 to 39 in good health.

This clone has just one count. J is TRBJ2-1 and V is TRBV11-2; the D call may be TRBD1 or TRBD2 (6 bases each). Germline CDR1 reads SGHAT; CDR2 reads FQNNGV. This CDR3 is built from 15 residues. V was pared by 3 bases and J by 5 bases, with 14 bases between. The CDR3 loop reads CASSLRGEVDNEQFF. For the CDR3, the DNA is TGTGCCAGCAGCTTGAGGGGGGAGGTGGACAATGAGCAGTTCTTC.

This chain joins TRBV6-5 and TRBJ2-7, with D perhaps TRBD2 (6 bases). The germline CDR1 and CDR2 sequences are MNHEY and SVGAGI. The CDR3 has 15 amino acids. V was trimmed by 2 bases and J by 4 bases, leaving 15 bases between them. The CDR3 nucleotides read TGTGCCAGCAGTTACCGAAGGACTAATGGATACGAGCAGTACTTC. Translating it yields CASSYRRTNGYEQYF.

V is TRBV2 and J is TRBJ1-2; D is possibly TRBD1 (6 bases). Germline CDR1 reads SNHLY; CDR2 reads FYNNEI. Between the trimmed V and J ends, which lost 4 bases and 7 bases, there was a span of 16 bases. This CDR3 has 14 amino acids. CDR3 sequence: CASSVNRVTRGYTF. As DNA, the CDR3 is TGTGCCAGCAGTGTCAACAGGGTGACGCGTGGCTACACCTTC.

The V call is TRBV16, the J call TRBJ2-7; unclear D gene. The germline V gene has CDR1 KGHSY and CDR2 FQNENV. CDR3 length: 13 amino acids. With 4 bases removed from V and 4 bases from J, the gap between germline ends came to 11 bases. The CDR3 spells CASSRKSPYEQYF. CDR3 coding DNA: TGTGCCAGCAGCCGAAAATCCCCGTACGAGCAGTACTTC.

This clone is a singleton in its sample. The sample holds other DNA sequences that translate to the same CDR3. This sequence joins TRBV28 and TRBJ2-7, with TRBD1 matching 11 bases. This CDR3 spans 15 amino acids. V lost 6 bases and J lost 2; bases outside the gene matches: 6. Germline CDR1 MDHEN, CDR2 SYDVKM. CDR3 region: CASSYGGQGAYEQYF. DNA of the CDR3: TGTGCCAGCAGCTACGGGGGACAGGGGGCCTACGAGCAGTACTTC.

CDR3 sequence (DNA): TGCAGCGTCACAGCTAGCGGGAGTCTTCAAGATACGCAGTATTTT. This gives the protein CSVTASGSLQDTQYF. This sequence joins TRBV29-1 and TRBJ2-3, with TRBD2 matching over 10 bases. V shed 6 bases, J shed 5 bases, and the junction held 11 bases outside the gene matches. Germline V gives CDR1 SQVTM, CDR2 ANQGSEA. The CDR3 spans 15 residues.

The chain has TRBV7-2 and TRBJ2-7; 11 nucleotides align to TRBD2. CDR3 length: 18 residues. The junction had 18 bases not matched to a gene; V was cut back by 2 bases and J by 9 bases. CDR1 SGHTA and CDR2 FQGNSA come from the germline V gene. CDR3 in amino acids: CASSLLRLAGYAGRRQYF. DNA of the CDR3: TGTGCCAGCAGCTTACTTCGACTAGCGGGGTACGCCGGAAGGCGGCAGTACTTC. Complete variable domain (other parts from reference TRBV7-2 and TRBJ2-7): GAGVSQSPSNKVTEKGKDVELRCDPISGHTALYWYRQSLGQGLEFLIYFQGNSAPDKSGLPSDRFSAERTGGSVSTLTIQRTQQEDSAVYLCASSLLRLAGYAGRRQYFGPGTRLTVT.

V gene TRBV9 combines with J gene TRBJ2-7; unclear D gene. Germline loops: CDR1 SGDLS, CDR2 YYNGEE. The CDR3 runs to 15 residues. V was trimmed by 0 bases and J by 5 bases, leaving 15 bases between them. The CDR3 nucleotides read TGTGCCAGCAGCGTAGCTGGTGGAGAAGTCGACGAGCAGTACTTC. Protein: CASSVAGGEVDEQYF.

This clone showed up just once. The chain recombines TRBV6-6 with TRBJ2-7; D is undetermined. Between the trimmed V and J ends, which lost 0 bases and 2 bases, there was a span of 8 bases. Germline lookup yields CDR1 MNHNY and CDR2 SVGAGI (reference sequence). This CDR3 spans 14 amino acids. The CDR3 DNA follows: TGTGCCAGCAGTTACTCGGCAGGAGCCTACGAGCAGTACTTC. It is translated as CASSYSAGAYEQYF.

The chain couples TRBV7-6 to TRBJ2-1; D remains unclear. Per germline, CDR1 SGHVS and CDR2 FNYEAQ. This CDR3 has 15 amino acids. Deletions cut 5 bases from V and 6 bases from J, with 17 bases between. The CDR3 DNA sequence: TGTGCCAGCAGCCGGATCTACCTTGGGCGCAATGAGCAGTTCTTC. Translation gives CASSRIYLGRNEQFF.

Only one count was recorded for this clone. This rearrangement joins TRBV7-9 to TRBJ1-4; no reliable D call. Germline CDR1 is SEHNR and CDR2 is FQNEAQ (reference sequence). Trimming left V 5 bases short and J 10 bases short, with 11 bases between. CDR3 length equals 12 residues. The CDR3 is CASSQLVPKLFF. The CDR3 DNA sequence: TGTGCCAGCAGCCAACTCGTACCAAAACTGTTTTTT.

The rearrangement uses TRBV4-1 and TRBJ2-7; D unresolved. The CDR3 length is 13 residues. Germline CDR1 reads MGHRA; CDR2 reads YSYEKL. Trimming pared 4 bases from V and 3 bases from J, leaving 10 bases between. The CDR3: CASSLVKNYEQYF. Written as DNA, the CDR3 is TGCGCCAGCAGCCTGGTGAAGAACTACGAGCAGTACTTC.

This chain uses TRBV16 with TRBJ2-2; 9 nucleotides match TRBD2. The CDR3 runs 15 residues. The V segment lost 7 bases and the J segment 3 bases; nucleotides outside the gene matches: 6. The germline gives CDR1 KGHSY, CDR2 FQNENV. The CDR3 here is CASTQGLAHTGELFF. The DNA for the CDR3 is TGTGCCAGCACCCAGGGACTAGCCCACACCGGGGAGCTGTTTTTT.